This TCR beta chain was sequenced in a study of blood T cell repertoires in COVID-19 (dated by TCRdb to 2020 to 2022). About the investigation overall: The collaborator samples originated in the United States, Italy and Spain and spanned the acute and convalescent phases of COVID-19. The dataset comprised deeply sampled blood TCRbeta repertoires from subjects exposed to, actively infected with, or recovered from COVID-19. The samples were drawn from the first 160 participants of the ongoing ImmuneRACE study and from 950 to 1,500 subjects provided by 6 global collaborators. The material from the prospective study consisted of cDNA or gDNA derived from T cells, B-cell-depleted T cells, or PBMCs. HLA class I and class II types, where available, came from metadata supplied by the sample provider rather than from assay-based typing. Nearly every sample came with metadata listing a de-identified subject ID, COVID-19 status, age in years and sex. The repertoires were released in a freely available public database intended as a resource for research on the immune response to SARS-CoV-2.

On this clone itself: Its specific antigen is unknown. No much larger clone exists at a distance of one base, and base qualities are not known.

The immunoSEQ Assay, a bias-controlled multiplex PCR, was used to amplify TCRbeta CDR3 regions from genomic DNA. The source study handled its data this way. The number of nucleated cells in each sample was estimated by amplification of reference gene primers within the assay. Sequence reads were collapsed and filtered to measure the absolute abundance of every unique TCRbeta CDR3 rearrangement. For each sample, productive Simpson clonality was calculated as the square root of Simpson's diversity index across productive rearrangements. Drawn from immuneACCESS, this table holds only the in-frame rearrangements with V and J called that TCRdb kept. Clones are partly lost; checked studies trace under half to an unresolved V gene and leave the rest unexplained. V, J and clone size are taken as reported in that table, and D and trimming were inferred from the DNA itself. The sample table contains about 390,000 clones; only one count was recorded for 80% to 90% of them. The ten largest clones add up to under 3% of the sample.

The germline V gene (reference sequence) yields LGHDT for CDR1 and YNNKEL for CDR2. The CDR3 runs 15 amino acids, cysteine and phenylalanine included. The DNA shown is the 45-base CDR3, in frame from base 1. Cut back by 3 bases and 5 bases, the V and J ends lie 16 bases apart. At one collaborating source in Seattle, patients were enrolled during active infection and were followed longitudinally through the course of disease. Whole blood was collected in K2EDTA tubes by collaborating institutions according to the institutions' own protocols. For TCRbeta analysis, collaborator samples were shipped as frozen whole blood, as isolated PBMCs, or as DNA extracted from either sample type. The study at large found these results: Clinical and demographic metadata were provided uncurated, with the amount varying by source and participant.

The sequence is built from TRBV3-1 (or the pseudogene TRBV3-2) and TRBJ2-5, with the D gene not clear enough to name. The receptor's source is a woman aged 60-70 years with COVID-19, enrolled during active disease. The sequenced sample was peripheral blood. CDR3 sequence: CASSHQRPYMETQYF. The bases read TGTGCCAGCAGCCACCAGCGACCGTATATGGAGACCCAGTACTTC.